These 13 T cell receptor beta chains came from one sample sequenced in a study of patients and donors after allogeneic stem cell transplantation. TCRdb fed the RT-PCR reads into MiXCR, producing one record per CDR3 protein. The sample carries fewer than 180,000 distinct CDR3 sequences, about a third recorded once. The specimen sequenced was blood, either unsorted or a sorted T cell fraction (not recorded which). Source of these receptors: a human donor who was either an allogeneic HSCT recipient or a stem cell or donor lymphocyte infusion donor (not recorded which). It is not recorded whose cells these are; they may come from a transplant donor.

The CDR3 is CASSLGGGASDEQFF. CDR3 coding DNA: TGTGCCAGCAGCTTAGGCGGGGGGGCCAGCGATGAGCAGTTCTTC. The J gene is TRBJ2-1, the V gene TRBV7-6, with 9 bases lining up with TRBD2. The CDR3 runs 15 residues. The J segment lost 8 bases and the V segment lost 1 base, leaving 6 bases of the junction unmatched. From germline, CDR1 is SGHVS and CDR2 FNYEAQ.

The CDR3 DNA sequence: TGTGCCAGCAGCTTCATCAGCGGGGCGTCCTACAATGAGCAGTTCTTC. Protein: CASSFISGASYNEQFF. This chain connects TRBV6-5 to TRBJ2-1, with TRBD2 identical over 7 bases. CDR3 length: 16 amino acids. The ends lost 6 bases at V and 1 base at J; junction bases unmatched: 9. Germline V gene data show CDR1 as MNHEY and CDR2 as SVGAGI.

The chain employs TRBV28 and TRBJ1-5; TRBD1 matches 8 bases. This CDR3 contains 16 residues. Germline V gene lookup returns CDR1 MDHEN and CDR2 SYDVKM. Unmatched junction bases numbered 7, after V lost 2 bases and J lost 4 bases. The CDR3 sequence is CASSLVQGAGNQPQHF. CDR3 coding DNA: TGTGCCAGCAGTTTAGTCCAGGGGGCAGGGAATCAGCCCCAGCATTTT.

V usage is TRBV24-1 and J usage is TRBJ1-5; TRBD1 might be the D (5 bases). The CDR3 covers 15 residues. Germline V gene sequence: CDR1 KGHDR, CDR2 SFDVKD. V was pared by 5 bases and J by 5 bases, with 15 bases between. The CDR3 region is CATSALRQGDQPQHF. The CDR3 nucleotides read TGTGCCACCAGTGCCCTCCGCCAGGGCGATCAGCCCCAGCATTTT.

This clonotype has ten or more counts. The genes are TRBV12-3 or TRBV12-4 and TRBJ1-1, with a possible D match to TRBD1 (5 bases). This CDR3 is 13 amino acids long. The V gene lost 7 bases and the J gene lost 6 bases, with 15 bases spanning the gap. CDR3 bases: TGTGCCAGCACATGGGGCGTGGGGGCTGAAGCTTTCTTT. It translates to CASTWGVGAEAFF.

V gene TRBV7-9 combines with J gene TRBJ2-2; a weak D match, TRBD1 (6 bases). The CDR3 spans 15 residues. CDR1 and CDR2 from the germline V gene are SEHNR and FQNEAQ (reference sequence). The germline V and J ends were trimmed by 3 bases and 1 base, with 9 bases remaining between them. The CDR3 is CASSLGQMNTGELFF. In DNA form, the CDR3 reads TGTGCCAGCAGCTTGGGACAAATGAACACCGGGGAGCTGTTTTTT. Combining the CDR3 with reference TRBV7-9 and TRBJ2-2 gives the whole variable domain DTGVSQNPRHKITKRGQNVTFRCDPISEHNRLYWYRQTLGQGPEFLTYFQNEAQLEKSRLLSDRFSAERPKGSFSTLEIQRTEQGDSAMYLCASSLGQMNTGELFFGEGSRLTVL.

This clonotype was picked up many times. V is TRBV20-1 and J is TRBJ1-6; TRBD1 is a possible D gene (5 bases). This CDR3 has 17 amino acids. V was cut by 0 bases and J by 4 bases, with 16 bases left in between. The V gene's germline CDR1 is DFQATT and CDR2 SNEGSKA (reference sequence). The DNA of the CDR3 is TGCAGTGCTAGAGATCCCCCCTTGGGGGAGTATAATTCACCCCTCCACTTT. This translates into CSARDPPLGEYNSPLHF.

CDR3 in amino acids: CASKKTGNTEAFF. The CDR3 DNA reads TGTGCCAGCAAAAAAACAGGGAACACTGAAGCTTTCTTT. The chain employs TRBV11-2 and TRBJ1-1, with D perhaps matching TRBD1 (5 bases). The germline CDR1 and CDR2 sequences are SGHAT and FQNNGV. The V end was cut by 7 bases, the J end by 1 base, with 10 bases between. The CDR3 loop spans 13 amino acids.

This clonotype came up once. The rearrangement links TRBV14 to TRBJ2-3; 11 bases align to TRBD2. This CDR3 is built from 16 residues. V gave up 3 bases and J gave up 6 bases; unmatched junction bases: 8. CDR1 is SGHDN, CDR2 FVKESK, per germline. The CDR3 DNA follows: TGTGCCAGCAGCCACCCGGGACTAGCGGTCCCGGATACGCAGTATTTT. The encoded protein is CASSHPGLAVPDTQYF.

This clonotype was counted a few times. The rearrangement uses TRBV9 and TRBJ1-2; D gene uncertain. Germline CDR1 and CDR2: SGDLS and YYNGEE. This CDR3 region has 15 residues. V was cut by 3 bases and J by 4 bases, with 16 bases left in between. Here the CDR3 reads CASSEARESFYGYTF. CDR3 in DNA: TGTGCCAGCAGCGAGGCTAGGGAATCCTTCTATGGCTACACCTTC.

This clonotype was detected ten times or more. This CDR3 reads CASSRGLGQFF. The CDR3 DNA reads as TGTGCCAGCAGTCGCGGACTAGGACAATTCTTC. J is TRBJ2-1 and V is TRBV6-5; 7 bases fit TRBD2. The V and J ends lost 5 bases and 16 bases, in that order; junction bases with no gene match: 8. Germline CDR1 reads MNHEY; CDR2 reads SVGAGI. The CDR3 totals 11 residues.

V and J are TRBV6-5 and TRBJ1-1; D uncertain. V lost 8 bases and J 5 bases, leaving 15 bases between the germline ends. This CDR3 contains 13 residues. CDR1 and CDR2 from the germline V gene are MNHEY and SVGAGI. The CDR3 DNA reads as TGTGCCAGCGGTCGGGGTCCGAGAACTGAAGCTTTCTTT. This translates into CASGRGPRTEAFF.

The chain couples TRBV11-2 to TRBJ1-1, with 10 nucleotides matching TRBD1. V lost 8 bases to trimming and J lost 6 bases; unmatched junction nucleotides: 6. The germline CDR1 and CDR2 sequences are SGHAT and FQNNGV. The CDR3 totals 13 residues. The CDR3: CASLTGGTPEAFF. The CDR3 DNA reads as TGTGCCAGCCTGACAGGGGGCACTCCTGAAGCTTTCTTT.